This TCR beta chain appears in the sequencing data of a study of cytomegalovirus exposure and HLA in healthy donors. The overall study: In terms of ancestry, the Caucasian-associated cluster contained about four fifths of the roughly 400 genotyped donors.

Findings and limits, study-wide: Most TCRs appeared rarely, but some public TCRs recurred in many donors. In a later analysis, TCR beta V- and J-gene trimming showed a link to a missense DCLRE1C variant.

60 Vbeta and 13 Jbeta primers were used in PCR. Some clones are missing from TCRdb's copy, which holds only in-frame ones; the method was immunoSEQ multiplex PCR. The sample includes fewer than 150,000 clones, 65% to 85% of them seen just once. Trimming took off 6 bases at V and 7 bases at J, with 22 bases between the two ends. CDR1 and CDR2 from the germline V gene are MDHEN and SYDVKM. The CDR3 is 16 amino acids. To note about this clone: Its antigen is not identified.

The rearrangement uses TRBV28 and TRBJ2-1; D possibly corresponds to TRBD2 (6 bases). Sequenced material: PBMCs. The origin of this receptor is a man in his forties or fifties in good health and CMV-seronegative. CDR3 coding DNA: TGTGCCAGCAGCGCTTCGACTAGGTTTTTTTTAAATGAGCAGTTCTTC. Translation: CASSASTRFFLNEQFF.